This TCR beta chain was documented in a study of beta chain features in type 1 diabetes. Study information: Patients and healthy donors were similar in age, gender and cell yields.

TCRB transcripts that were expressed got sequenced, as all of the isolated RNA had been reverse transcribed. There were millions of reads on average in the naive, central memory and regulatory T cell samples. TCRdb's table, derived via immunoSEQ multiplex PCR, lists solely in-frame clones and lacks some. This sample yields 20,000 to 25,000 clones, of which 69% are seen a single time; 4.2% belongs to the top ten. A note on this clone: Its target is unknown.

General observations from the study: People with Type 1 diabetes carried modestly yet significantly shorter TCRB CDR3s in all four CD4+ subsets. HLA effects on TCRB rearrangement stayed unresolved here. With patients and controls alike, PCR might favor shorter templates to an equal degree.

This receptor was taken from a man younger than 30 with type 1 diabetes. The sequenced sample consisted of Tregs from blood.

CDR3 protein: CSVPTGGRDEQYF. The CDR3 DNA follows: TGCAGCGTACCCACAGGGGGCCGGGACGAGCAGTACTTC. The chain combines TRBV29-1 with TRBJ2-7, with 9 bases matching TRBD1. Germline CDR1 and CDR2: SQVTM and ANQGSEA. The CDR3 runs 13 residues. Trimming at V came to 6 bases and at J to 5 bases, leaving 8 bases not matched to a gene.